The clone carrying this T cell receptor (beta chain) came up a few times. Its specificity is not known. The data were taken from a study of blood T cells in healthy people across ages. The study, taken as a whole, reports: When set beside aged donors, long-lived donors presented more naive CD4+ cells and higher diversity. Per million T cells, TCR beta diversity dropped about linearly as age rose.

V shed 2 bases and J shed 7 bases, with 14 bases lying between them. The CDR3 sequence is 14 residues long. Germline CDR1 SEHNR, CDR2 FQNEAQ (reference sequence). With a J-beta primer mix and a sample-barcoded 5' primer, a second PCR ran about 6 to 11 cycles. Each cDNA molecule, via a template-switch adaptor with 12 random nucleotides, was tagged. Every sample gave at least 2.5 million paired-end reads containing CDR3. TCRdb ran MiXCR on the 5' RACE reads and lists one entry per CDR3 protein. The top ten hold 30% to 35% of the sample, which has hundreds of thousands of distinct CDR3 sequences, more than 40% seen once.

The chain joins TRBV7-9 to TRBJ1-1; D remains ambiguous. Input material: blood. The sequence derives from a woman aged 55-70 years in good health. The DNA of the CDR3 is TGTGCCAGCAGCTTACCCCGGGGTTCCGGTGAAGCTTTCTTT. This sequence encodes CASSLPRGSGEAFF.